A single sample gave rise to the 17 T cell receptor beta chains below, sequenced in a study of T cell responses to AZD1222 COVID-19 vaccine. Sequencing was performed with immunoSEQ multiplex PCR; in TCRdb, only in-frame clones are kept and a portion is missing. The sample gives 200,000 or so clones, more than 80% of which show up once; roughly 6% is in the top ten. The specimen comprised peripheral blood, sampled on day 0 of AZD1222 vaccination. Receptors originate from an adult in good health.

The chain carries TRBV15 and TRBJ2-1, with 9 bases matching TRBD2. J gave up 6 bases and V 3 bases, and 12 bases lay outside the gene matches. The V gene's germline CDR1 is LNHNV and CDR2 YYDKDF (reference sequence). This CDR3 has 17 amino acids. This chain's CDR3 is CATSRDHDSGSRNEQFF. In nucleotides, the CDR3 is TGTGCCACCAGCAGGGACCACGATAGCGGGAGTCGCAATGAGCAGTTCTTC.

This chain joins TRBV7-9 and TRBJ2-3; weak D call: TRBD1 (5 bases). V lost 8 bases and J lost 4, with 10 bases in between. Germline loops: CDR1 SEHNR, CDR2 FQNEAQ (reference sequence). This CDR3 comprises 12 residues. CDR3 protein: CASVQGADTQYF. For the CDR3, the DNA is TGTGCCAGCGTCCAGGGTGCAGATACGCAGTATTTT.

The sample holds a few counts of this clone. The CDR3 DNA follows: TGTGCCAGCAGTTACTCTGGACAGGGGGCGTACGAGCAGTACTTC. It yields the protein CASSYSGQGAYEQYF. V is TRBV6-5 and J is TRBJ2-7, with 11 nucleotides matching TRBD1. The J segment lost 4 bases and the V segment lost 0 bases, leaving 2 bases of the junction unmatched. The germline V gene encodes CDR1 MNHEY and CDR2 SVGAGI. The CDR3 has 15 amino acids.

This rearrangement joins TRBV30 to TRBJ2-4; tentatively, D is TRBD1 or TRBD2 (5 bases each). CDR3 size: 13 residues. V shed 6 bases and J shed 7 bases, with 16 bases lying between them. Germline CDR1 and CDR2: GTSNPN and SVGIG (reference sequence). This CDR3 is CACTGPPLNIQYF. CDR3 bases: TGTGCCTGTACGGGACCCCCGCTCAACATTCAGTACTTC.

V is TRBV5-1 and J is TRBJ1-3; D is perhaps TRBD1 (5 bases). V was cut by 0 bases and J by 4 bases, with 14 bases left in between. Germline V gene sequence: CDR1 SGHRS, CDR2 YFSETQ. The CDR3 contains 16 residues. DNA for the CDR3: TGCGCCAGCAGCTTGGGGTCTGGGGCTTCCGGAAACACCATATATTTT. It translates to CASSLGSGASGNTIYF.

V and J are TRBV7-9 and TRBJ1-1; D perhaps matches TRBD1 (6 bases). Trimming removed 7 bases at V and 3 bases at J, with 18 bases between. The CDR3 spans 15 residues. Germline CDR1 is SEHNR and CDR2 is FQNEAQ (reference sequence). The CDR3 loop is CASTRGPLGDTEAFF. The CDR3 nucleotides read TGTGCCAGCACCAGGGGCCCTTTAGGGGACACTGAAGCTTTCTTT.

This clone is a singleton in its sample. J is TRBJ2-7 and V is TRBV10-1; 8 nucleotides line up with TRBD1. Germline lookup yields CDR1 WNHNN and CDR2 SYGVQD (reference sequence). V lost 0 bases and J lost 6; bases outside the gene matches: 4. This CDR3 is built from 14 residues. CDR3 in amino acids: CASSESTGESEQYF. The DNA of the CDR3 is TGCGCCAGCAGTGAGTCGACAGGGGAATCCGAGCAGTACTTC.

The rearrangement uses TRBV6-2 or TRBV6-3 and TRBJ2-7; 7 bases line up with TRBD2. Trimming removed 2 bases from V and 1 base from J; junction bases left unmatched: 5. The CDR3 runs 15 residues. From germline, CDR1 is MNHEY and CDR2 SVGEGT. Here the CDR3 DNA reads TGTGCCAGCAGTTACCCCGGGGGGAGGTCCTACGAGCAGTACTTC. This sequence encodes CASSYPGGRSYEQYF.

V is TRBV7-8 and J is TRBJ2-3; TRBD1 matches 10 bases. The CDR3 sequence is 18 residues long. The V and J ends lost 1 base and 4 bases, in that order; junction bases with no gene match: 11. Germline values: CDR1 SGHVS, CDR2 FQNEAQ. The chain's CDR3 is CASSLGWLGTGVADTQYF. The CDR3 bases are TGTGCCAGCAGCTTAGGCTGGCTCGGGACAGGGGTGGCAGATACGCAGTATTTT.

The chain carries TRBV30 and TRBJ1-1; the D gene is possibly TRBD1 (6 bases). Germline CDR1 is GTSNPN and CDR2 is SVGIG (reference sequence). This CDR3 has 13 residues. V shed 1 base and J shed 3 bases, with 9 bases lying between them. The CDR3 DNA reads as TGTGCCTGGAGTGCGGGACACTACACTGAAGCTTTCTTT. Encoded protein: CAWSAGHYTEAFF.

The V gene is TRBV11-2, the J gene TRBJ1-4; 8 bases are shared with TRBD1. The V and J ends lost 2 bases and 5 bases, in that order; junction bases with no gene match: 7. The CDR3 spans 16 residues. Germline V gene lookup returns CDR1 SGHAT and CDR2 FQNNGV. The CDR3 sequence is CASSLFPDRANEKLFF. The CDR3 DNA reads TGTGCCAGCAGCTTATTCCCGGACAGGGCCAATGAAAAACTGTTTTTT.

CDR3 DNA: TGTGCCAGCAGCTCCTTGGGTGAAGCTTTCTTT. It is translated as CASSSLGEAFF. The V call is TRBV11-2, the J call TRBJ1-1; no clear D. Trimming took 4 bases from V and 7 from J, leaving 7 bases between them. Germline CDR1 reads SGHAT; CDR2 reads FQNNGV. This CDR3 comprises 11 residues. Filled out from reference TRBV11-2 and TRBJ1-1, the complete variable domain reads EAGVAQSPRYKIIEKRQSVAFWCNPISGHATLYWYQQILGQGPKLLIQFQNNGVVDDSQLPKDRFSAERLKGVDSTLKIQPAKLEDSAVYLCASSSLGEAFFGQGTRLTVV.

This rearrangement joins TRBV28 to TRBJ1-1; D is undetermined. The V end lost 2 bases, the J end lost 8 bases, and 9 bases lay between the germline ends. The CDR3 extends over 12 amino acids. CDR1 is MDHEN and CDR2 is SYDVKM in the germline V gene. In DNA form, the CDR3 reads TGTGCCAGCAGTTTAAGCGGAAGAGAAGCTTTCTTT. It specifies CASSLSGREAFF.

The chain carries TRBV6-6 and TRBJ1-2; 10 bases fit TRBD1. Germline V lookup: CDR1 MNHNY, CDR2 SVGAGI (reference sequence). V was clipped by 5 bases and J by 6 bases; unmatched bases: 3. The CDR3 runs 13 residues. CDR3: CASSPGQGNGYTF. Written as DNA, the CDR3 is TGTGCCAGCAGTCCGGGACAGGGGAATGGCTACACCTTC.

The count of this clone is one. The rearrangement joins TRBV28 to TRBJ2-1; 9 nucleotides agree with TRBD2. J gave up 7 bases and V 5 bases, and 9 bases lay outside the gene matches. Germline CDR1 and CDR2: MDHEN and SYDVKM. The CDR3 has 15 amino acids. This CDR3 is CASSPLAGGPNEQFF. The CDR3 DNA reads as TGTGCCAGCAGTCCGCTCGCGGGGGGGCCTAATGAGCAGTTCTTC. The full variable domain, completed using reference TRBV28 and TRBJ2-1, is DVKVTQSSRYLVKRTGEKVFLECVQDMDHENMFWYRQDPGLGLRLIYFSYDVKMKEKGDIPEGYSVSREKKERFSLILESASTNQTSMYLCASSPLAGGPNEQFFGPGTRLTVL.

This rearrangement joins TRBV11-2 to TRBJ2-3; D possibly corresponds to TRBD2 (7 bases). The CDR3 has 15 residues. Germline V lookup: CDR1 SGHAT, CDR2 FQNNGV. The V end lost 1 base, the J end lost 1 base, and 9 bases lay between the germline ends. The CDR3 loop reads CASSLGRGRTDTQYF. The CDR3 region has the DNA TGTGCCAGCAGCTTAGGGCGGGGGCGCACAGATACGCAGTATTTT.

The chain uses TRBV27 and TRBJ2-7; D tentatively fits TRBD1 or TRBD2 (5 bases each). The CDR3 has 15 residues. V shed 5 bases and J shed 2 bases, with 16 bases lying between them. Germline loops: CDR1 MNHEY, CDR2 SMNVEV (reference sequence). The CDR3 region is CASSPAGTSTYEQYF. Written as DNA, the CDR3 is TGTGCCAGCAGTCCCGCAGGGACCAGCACCTACGAGCAGTACTTC.